The clone carrying this T cell receptor (beta chain) occurred many times. This CDR3 has 14 amino acids. V was pared by 4 bases and J by 5 bases, with 15 bases between. Germline CDR1 reads PRHDT; CDR2 reads FYEKMQ (reference sequence). The data stem from a study of human T cells and chemical hapten exposure. Overall study context: 2% DPC was applied to 2 cm by 2 cm of upper inner arm skin for sensitization.

TCRdb passed the RACE reads through MiXCR, listing each CDR3 protein once. The data contain roughly 130,000 distinct CDR3 sequences, about 10% of them singletons. Time point indicated: patch test 3, about 24 weeks after DPC sensitization. Regarding treatment: therapeutic diphenylcyclopropenone sensitization with weekly scalp DPC. This receptor was identified in a woman in her fifties or sixties with alopecia areata. Some clones in this sample may be carry-over from other donors' samples. The chain recombines TRBV13 with TRBJ2-7; tentatively, D is TRBD2 (6 bases). Material: whole blood, obtained in connection with sensitization to the hapten diphenylcyclopropenone (DPC). The CDR3 nucleotides are TGTGCCAGCAGCTCCGGGACTGGGGAGGACGAGCAGTACTTC. Protein sequence: CASSSGTGEDEQYF.